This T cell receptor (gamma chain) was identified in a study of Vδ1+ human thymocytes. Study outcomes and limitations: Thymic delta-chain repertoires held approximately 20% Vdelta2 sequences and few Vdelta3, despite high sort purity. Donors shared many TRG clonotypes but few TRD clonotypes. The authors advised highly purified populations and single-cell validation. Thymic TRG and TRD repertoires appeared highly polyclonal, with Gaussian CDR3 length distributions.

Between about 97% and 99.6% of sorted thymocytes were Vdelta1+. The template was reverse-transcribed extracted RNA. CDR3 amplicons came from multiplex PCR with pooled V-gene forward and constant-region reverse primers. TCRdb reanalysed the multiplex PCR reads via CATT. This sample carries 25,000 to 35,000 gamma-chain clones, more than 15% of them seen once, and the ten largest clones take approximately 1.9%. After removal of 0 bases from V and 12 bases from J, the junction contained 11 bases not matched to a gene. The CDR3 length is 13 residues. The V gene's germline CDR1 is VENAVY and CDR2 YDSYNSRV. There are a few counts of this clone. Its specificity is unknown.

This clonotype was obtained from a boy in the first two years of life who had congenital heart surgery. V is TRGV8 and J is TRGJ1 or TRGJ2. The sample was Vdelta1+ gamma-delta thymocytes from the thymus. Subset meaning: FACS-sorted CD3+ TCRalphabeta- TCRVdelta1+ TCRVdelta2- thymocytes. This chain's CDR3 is CATWDRHWGRKLF. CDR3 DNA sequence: TGTGCCACCTGGGATAGGCACTGGGGTAGGAAACTCTTT.